This T cell receptor beta chain was sequenced for a study of spatial heterogeneity in lung cancer. TCRdb reprocessed the 5' RACE reads via MiXCR and lists one record per CDR3 protein. The sample lists about 38,000 distinct CDR3 sequences, 6.5% to 8.5% seen once, with over 25% in the top ten. Time point of the sample: sample taken at primary tumor resection. This clonotype was counted between two and nine times. This CDR3 spans 14 amino acids. V lost 2 bases to trimming and J lost 4 bases; unmatched junction nucleotides: 4. Germline V lookup: CDR1 SGHRS, CDR2 YFSETQ. The TCR comes from a male donor with early-stage non-small cell lung cancer. This specimen was PBMCs, taken at surgery. The chain has TRBV5-1 and TRBJ1-2, with TRBD1 matching over 8 bases. CDR3 amino acids: CASSFSGTGYGYTF. In DNA, the CDR3 is TGCGCCAGCAGCTTCTCGGGGACAGGCTATGGCTACACCTTC. Full variable domain (rest looked up from reference TRBV5-1 and TRBJ1-2): KAGVTQTPRYLIKTRGQQVTLSCSPISGHRSVSWYQQTPGQGLQFLFEYFSETQRNKGNFPGRFSGRQFSNSRSEMNVSTLELGDSALYLCASSFSGTGYGYTFGSGTRLTVV.